Given below is one T cell receptor (beta chain) in context. Antigen unknown. Sequencing used immunoSEQ multiplex PCR; TCRdb keeps in-frame clones, though not all of them. The sample has 36,000 or so clones, approximately 90% seen once. The data derive from a study of monozygotic twins with cystic fibrosis. In the study overall: Library input was approximately 3.1 micrograms of fragmented DNA, with about 15 PCR cycles. Regarding the study as a whole: Clonality was generally low (median roughly 0.01), higher in the most severe patients. Monozygotic CF twins shared more identical nucleotide clonotypes than unrelated patients. Age, concordance and disease severity did not associate with shared CDR3 numbers.

Deletions cut 5 bases from V and 5 bases from J, with 22 bases between. CDR3 length: 16 amino acids. The germline gives CDR1 SGHVS, CDR2 FQNEAQ. This clonotype originated in a boy younger than 10 with cystic fibrosis. J is TRBJ2-7 and V is TRBV7-8; D is unclear. The sequenced material came from blood. CDR3 coding DNA: TGTGCCAGCAGCCCACACTCAATCGGAGTAGGTCACGAGCAGTACTTC. It translates to CASSPHSIGVGHEQYF.